Detailed here is one TCR beta chain. Then a second PCR, running roughly 6 to 12 cycles, was carried out with a sample-barcoded 5' primer and a J-beta primer mix. At least 2.5 million CDR3-containing paired-end reads were obtained per sample. TCRdb recomputed calls from the 5' RACE reads with MiXCR, one row per CDR3 protein. The repertoire has 380,000 or so distinct CDR3 sequences, approximately 51% of them found once; the top ten carry under 60%. This record belongs to a study of blood T cells in healthy people across ages. CDR1 PRHDT and CDR2 FYEKMQ come from the germline V gene (reference sequence). V was clipped by 2 bases and J by 0 bases, with 14 bases between them. This CDR3 is 17 amino acids long.

J is TRBJ2-1 and V is TRBV13; D unclear. Sequenced sample: blood. The sequence derives from a man aged 55-75 years in good health. Here the CDR3 reads CASSLRHNQRSYNEQFF. In DNA, the CDR3 is TGTGCCAGCAGCTTAAGGCACAACCAACGCTCCTACAATGAGCAGTTCTTC.